This T cell receptor beta chain was recorded in a study of a mutant IDH1 vaccine in newly diagnosed glioma. Looking at the study overall: Those enrolled had earlier been treated with radiotherapy, temozolomide, or both, mostly both. General study results and limits: It was about 92% of patients that developed vaccine-induced immune responses.

The CDR3 extends over 12 amino acids. Germline CDR1 SSHAT, CDR2 FNYEAQ (reference sequence). Comment on this clone: The antigen is unknown. At one of its ends the junction is not consistent with the germline gene, which may arise from a read error.

Described time point: baseline, week 1 (first vaccination visit). Treatment: pre-vaccination baseline after standard-of-care therapy. The protocol was immunoSEQ multiplex PCR, while the TCRdb copy is restricted to in-frame clones and leaves out a portion. The sample includes around 88,000 clones, about four fifths seen only once; the top ten take less than 8.5%. The sequence was obtained from a middle-aged man with glioma. The chain links TRBV7-7 to TRBJ2-5; D not resolved. The starting material was PBMCs, obtained from a glioma patient treated with radiotherapy, temozolomide or both. The CDR3 spells CASSLDKGTQYF. As DNA, the CDR3 is TGTGCTAGCAGCTTAGATAAAGGGACCCAGTACTTC.